This TCR beta chain was identified during a study of Ad26.COV2.S vaccination and SARS-CoV-2 variants. Treatment: 15 to 20 received Ad26.COV2.S at low or high dose, single or two shots; roughly five received placebo; per-sample allocation not given. Day 63 after the first vaccine or placebo injection was the time point for sampling. Only in-frame clones appear in the TCRdb table, and some are missing; sequencing was by immunoSEQ multiplex PCR. The repertoire holds about 350,000 clones, with approximately 84% as singletons. This clone has a count of ten or more. Trimming removed 2 bases at V and 0 bases at J, with 13 bases between. Germline assignment: CDR1 MNHEY and CDR2 SVGAGI. The CDR3 runs to 16 residues.

The sample in question was peripheral blood, obtained in a trial of Ad26.COV2.S vaccine versus placebo. This receptor was obtained from a person between 18 and 60 years old who received the Ad26.COV2.S COVID-19 vaccine or a placebo. The chain couples TRBV6-5 to TRBJ1-2; the D is unclear. DNA of the CDR3: TGTGCCAGCAGTTACCAAGCCCTGTACGCTAACTATGGCTACACCTTC. Protein sequence: CASSYQALYANYGYTF.